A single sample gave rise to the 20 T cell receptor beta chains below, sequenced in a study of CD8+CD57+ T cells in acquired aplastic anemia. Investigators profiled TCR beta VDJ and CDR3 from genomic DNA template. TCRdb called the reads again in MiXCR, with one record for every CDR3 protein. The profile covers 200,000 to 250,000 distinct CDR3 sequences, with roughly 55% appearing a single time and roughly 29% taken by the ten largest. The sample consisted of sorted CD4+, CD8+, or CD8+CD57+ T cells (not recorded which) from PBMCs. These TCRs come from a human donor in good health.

The CDR3 bases are TGTGCCAGCAGCCCCAGGGCCTTCTACGAGCAGTACTTC. This translates into CASSPRAFYEQYF. This chain connects TRBV14 to TRBJ2-7, with D possibly matching TRBD1 (5 bases). Looked up from germline, CDR1 is SGHDN and CDR2 is FVKESK. This CDR3 spans 13 amino acids. The germline V and J ends were trimmed by 4 bases and 3 bases, with 10 bases remaining between them. Filled out from reference TRBV14 and TRBJ2-7, the complete variable domain reads EAGVTQFPSHSVIEKGQTVTLRCDPISGHDNLYWYRRVMGKEIKFLLHFVKESKQDESGMPNNRFLAERTGGTYSTLKVQPAELEDSGVYFCASSPRAFYEQYFGPGTRLTVT.

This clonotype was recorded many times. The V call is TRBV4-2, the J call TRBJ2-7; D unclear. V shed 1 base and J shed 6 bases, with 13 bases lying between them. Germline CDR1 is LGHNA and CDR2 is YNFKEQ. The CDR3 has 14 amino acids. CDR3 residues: CASSQGLGLIEQYF. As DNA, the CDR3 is TGTGCCAGCAGCCAAGGATTAGGGTTGATCGAGCAGTACTTC.

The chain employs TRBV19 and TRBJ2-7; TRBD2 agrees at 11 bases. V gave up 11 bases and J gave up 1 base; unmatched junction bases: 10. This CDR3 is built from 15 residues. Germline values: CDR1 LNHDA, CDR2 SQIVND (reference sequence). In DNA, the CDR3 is TGTGCCCGCACATGGACTAGCGGGCCGTCCTACGAGCAGTACTTC. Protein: CARTWTSGPSYEQYF. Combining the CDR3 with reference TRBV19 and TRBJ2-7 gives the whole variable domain DGGITQSPKYLFRKEGQNVTLSCEQNLNHDAMYWYRQDPGQGLRLIYYSQIVNDFQKGDIAEGYSVSREKKESFPLTVTSAQKNPTAFYLCARTWTSGPSYEQYFGPGTRLTVT.

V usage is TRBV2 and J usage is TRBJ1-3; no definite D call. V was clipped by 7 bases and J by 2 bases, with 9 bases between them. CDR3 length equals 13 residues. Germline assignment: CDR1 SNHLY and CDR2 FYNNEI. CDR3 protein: CASNPEPGNTIYF. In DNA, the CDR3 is TGTGCCAGCAACCCAGAGCCTGGAAACACCATATATTTT.

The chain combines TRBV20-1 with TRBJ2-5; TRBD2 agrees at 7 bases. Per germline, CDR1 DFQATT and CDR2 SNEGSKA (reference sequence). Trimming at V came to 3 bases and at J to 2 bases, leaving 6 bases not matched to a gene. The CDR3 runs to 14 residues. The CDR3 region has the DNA TGCAGTGCTAGCCTTGCGGGAGTTCAAGAGACCCAGTACTTC. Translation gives CSASLAGVQETQYF.

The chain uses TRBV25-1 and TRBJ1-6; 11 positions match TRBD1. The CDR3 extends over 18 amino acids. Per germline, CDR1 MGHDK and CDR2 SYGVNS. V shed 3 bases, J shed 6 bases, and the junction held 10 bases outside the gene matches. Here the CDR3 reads CASSDPGTGGGTNSPLHF. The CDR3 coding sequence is TGTGCCAGCAGTGATCCCGGGACAGGGGGGGGTACTAATTCACCCCTCCACTTT.

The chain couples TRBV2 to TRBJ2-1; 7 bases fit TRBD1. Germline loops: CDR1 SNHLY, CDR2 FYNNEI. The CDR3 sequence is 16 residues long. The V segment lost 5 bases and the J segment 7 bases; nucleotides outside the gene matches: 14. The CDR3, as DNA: TGTGCCAGCAGTCCAATATACGACAGGGATGCGAATGAGCAGTTCTTC. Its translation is CASSPIYDRDANEQFF.

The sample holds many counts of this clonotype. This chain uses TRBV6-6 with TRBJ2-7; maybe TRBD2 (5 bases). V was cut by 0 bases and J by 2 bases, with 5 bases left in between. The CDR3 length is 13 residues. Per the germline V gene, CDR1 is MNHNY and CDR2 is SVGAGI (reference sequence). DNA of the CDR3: TGTGCCAGCAGTTACTCCGGGACCTACGAGCAGTACTTC. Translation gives CASSYSGTYEQYF.

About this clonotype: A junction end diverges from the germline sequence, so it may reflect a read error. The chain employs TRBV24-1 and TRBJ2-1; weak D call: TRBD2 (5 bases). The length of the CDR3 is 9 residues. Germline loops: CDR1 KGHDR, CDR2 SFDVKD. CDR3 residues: CATTSDGIF. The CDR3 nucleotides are TGTGCCACCACTTCCGACGGGATCTTC.

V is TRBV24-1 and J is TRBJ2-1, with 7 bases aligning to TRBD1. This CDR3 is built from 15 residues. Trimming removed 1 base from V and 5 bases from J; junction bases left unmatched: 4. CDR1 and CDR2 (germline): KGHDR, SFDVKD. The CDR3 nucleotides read TGTGCCACCAGTGATTTTGGGACAGCCAACAATGAGCAGTTCTTC. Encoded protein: CATSDFGTANNEQFF.

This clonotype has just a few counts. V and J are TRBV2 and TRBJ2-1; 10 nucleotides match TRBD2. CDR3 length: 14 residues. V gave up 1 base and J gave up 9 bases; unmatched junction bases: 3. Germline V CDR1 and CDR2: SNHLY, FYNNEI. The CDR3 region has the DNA TGTGCCAGCAGTGAAGGGATAGCGGGGGGTGAGCAGTTCTTC. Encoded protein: CASSEGIAGGEQFF.

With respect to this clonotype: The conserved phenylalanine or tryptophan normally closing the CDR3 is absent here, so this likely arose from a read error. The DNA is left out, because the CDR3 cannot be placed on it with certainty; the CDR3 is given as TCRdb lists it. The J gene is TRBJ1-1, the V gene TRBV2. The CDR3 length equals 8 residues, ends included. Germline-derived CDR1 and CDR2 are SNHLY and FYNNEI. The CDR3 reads CASSEALP.

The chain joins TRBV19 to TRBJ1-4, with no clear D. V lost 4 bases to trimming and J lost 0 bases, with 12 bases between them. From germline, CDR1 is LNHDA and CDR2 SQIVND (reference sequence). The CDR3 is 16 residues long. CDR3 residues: CASSTTLSSTNEKLFF. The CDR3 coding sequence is TGTGCCAGTAGTACGACATTATCCTCAACTAATGAAAAACTGTTTTTT.

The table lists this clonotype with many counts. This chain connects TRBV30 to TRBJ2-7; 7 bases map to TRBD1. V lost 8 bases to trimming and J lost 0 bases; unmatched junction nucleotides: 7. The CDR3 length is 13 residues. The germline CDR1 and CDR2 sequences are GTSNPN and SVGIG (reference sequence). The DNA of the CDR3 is TGTGCCAGGGACCGGGACAGCTCCTACGAGCAGTACTTC. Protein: CARDRDSSYEQYF. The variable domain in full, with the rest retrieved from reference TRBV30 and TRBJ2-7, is SQTIHQWPATLVQPVGSPLSLECTVEGTSNPNLYWYRQAAGRGLQLLFYSVGIGQISSEVPQNLSASRPQDRQFILSSKKLLLSDSGFYLCARDRDSSYEQYFGPGTRLTVT.

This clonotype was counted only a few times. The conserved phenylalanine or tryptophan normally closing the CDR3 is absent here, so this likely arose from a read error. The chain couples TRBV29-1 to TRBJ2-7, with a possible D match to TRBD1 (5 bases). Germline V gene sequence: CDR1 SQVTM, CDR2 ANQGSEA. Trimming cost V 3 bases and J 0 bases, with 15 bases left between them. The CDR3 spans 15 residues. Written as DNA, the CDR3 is TGCAGCGTTGAGTTTGGGGCCCAACTCTCCTACGAGCAGTACCTC. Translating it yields CSVEFGAQLSYEQYL.

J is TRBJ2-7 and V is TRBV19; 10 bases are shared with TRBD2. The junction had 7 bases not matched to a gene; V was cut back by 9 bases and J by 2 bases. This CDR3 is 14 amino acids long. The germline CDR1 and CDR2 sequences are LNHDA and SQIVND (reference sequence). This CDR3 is CASVAGGGTYEQYF. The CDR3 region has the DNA TGTGCCAGCGTAGCGGGAGGCGGGACCTACGAGCAGTACTTC.

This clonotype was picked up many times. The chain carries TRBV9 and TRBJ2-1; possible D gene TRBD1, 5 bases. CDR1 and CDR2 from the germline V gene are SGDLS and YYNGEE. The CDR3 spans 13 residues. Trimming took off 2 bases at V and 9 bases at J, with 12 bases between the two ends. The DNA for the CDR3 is TGTGCCAGCAGCGTCCGGTGGGGCTTTGAGCAGTTCTTC. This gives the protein CASSVRWGFEQFF.

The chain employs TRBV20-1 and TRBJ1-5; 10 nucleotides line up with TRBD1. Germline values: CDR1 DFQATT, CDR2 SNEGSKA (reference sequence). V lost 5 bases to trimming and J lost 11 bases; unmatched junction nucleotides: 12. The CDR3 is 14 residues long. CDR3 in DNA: TGCAGTGCTGACACGACAGGGGGCCAAGAGACCCAGCATTTT. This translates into CSADTTGGQETQHF.

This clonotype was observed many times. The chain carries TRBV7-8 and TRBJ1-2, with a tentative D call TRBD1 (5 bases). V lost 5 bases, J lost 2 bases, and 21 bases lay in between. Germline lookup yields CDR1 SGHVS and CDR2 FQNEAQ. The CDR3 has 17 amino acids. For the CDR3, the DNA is TGTGCCAGCAGCCCTCACCCCCCAGGGTCCTTAAACTATGGCTACACCTTC. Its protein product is CASSPHPPGSLNYGYTF.

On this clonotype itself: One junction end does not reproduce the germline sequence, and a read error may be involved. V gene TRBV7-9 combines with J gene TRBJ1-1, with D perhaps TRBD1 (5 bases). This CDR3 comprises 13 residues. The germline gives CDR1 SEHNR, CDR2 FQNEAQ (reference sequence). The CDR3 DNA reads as TGCGCCAGCAGCCCGAGCAGGGACACTGAAGCTTTCTTT. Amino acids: CASSPSRDTEAFF. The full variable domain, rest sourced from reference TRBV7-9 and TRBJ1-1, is DTGVSQNPRHKITKRGQNVTFRCDPISEHNRLYWYRQTLGQGPEFLTYFQNEAQLEKSRLLSDRFSAERPKGSFSTLEIQRTEQGDSAMYLCASSPSRDTEAFFGQGTRLTVV.